A selection of T cell receptor beta chains follows, all from one sample in a study of shared clonotypes between healthy human individuals. Sequencing used immunoSEQ multiplex PCR; TCRdb keeps in-frame clones, though not all of them. The repertoire holds about 330,000 clones, with around 87% as singletons. Input material: memory CD8+ T cells sorted from blood. These receptors all stem from a man younger than 35 in good health. Each CDR3 is given with its conserved first and last residue. Each record gives: V gene, J gene, clone size, D gene, CDR3 DNA, CDR3 protein. D genes are given only for firm matches. Size is omitted from some rows. Given values are once, few, many or a class for expanded clones.

TRBV4-1	TRBJ1-5	-	-	TGCGCCAGCAGCCAAGAAGGGGCAGGGCTTCAGCCCCAGCATTTT	CASSQEGAGLQPQHF
TRBV13	TRBJ2-1	few	TRBD1	TGTGCCACCCGAAACAGGGGGACGTACGATGAGCAGTTCTTC	CATRNRGTYDEQFF
TRBV9	TRBJ2-1	-	TRBD1	TGTGCCAGCAGAAGAGGGACAGGGACGAGCAATGAGCAGTTCTTC	CASRRGTGTSNEQFF
TRBV11-2	TRBJ1-6	-	-	TGTGCCAGCAGCTTAGAGTATTCACCCCTCCACTTT	CASSLEYSPLHF
TRBV5-1	TRBJ2-1	-	-	TGCGCCAGCAGCTGGGGGCTGAAGGATGAGCAGTTCTTC	CASSWGLKDEQFF
TRBV4-1	TRBJ1-2	-	TRBD1	TGCGCCAGCAGCCCCCGGACAGGGGGGGCTGGCTACACCTTC	CASSPRTGGAGYTF
TRBV27	TRBJ1-6	few	-	TGTGCCAGCAGTTTACAGGCGAAGGGAGCACCCCTCCACTTT	CASSLQAKGAPLHF
TRBV29-1	TRBJ1-1	-	TRBD1	TGCAGCGTTGACCGACAGGGGGCAGGCACTGAAGCTTTCTTT	CSVDRQGAGTEAFF
TRBV2	TRBJ2-7	-	-	TGTGCCAGCAGGGAGGAAGCGGCCATGTACGAGCAGTACTTC	CASREEAAMYEQYF
TRBV28	TRBJ1-1	-	-	TGTGCCAGCAGTCCCCTAATCTCTAGGACGGCCCACACTGAAGCTTTCTTT	CASSPLISRTAHTEAFF
TRBV5-4	TRBJ2-7	-	-	TGTGCCAGCAGCTTGGACGGGGCCGCCTACGAGCAGTACTTC	CASSLDGAAYEQYF
TRBV9	TRBJ2-7	once	-	TGTGCCAGCAGCTCGACGGAACCGGGGGAGCAGTACTTC	CASSSTEPGEQYF
TRBV6-6	TRBJ2-7	-	-	TGTGCCAGCAGTTATGCTTCGTGGCAGGAAAACTACGAGCAGTACTTC	CASSYASWQENYEQYF
TRBV5-1	TRBJ2-3	few	TRBD2	TGCGCCAGCAGCTTGTATGCTAGCGGAGCCACAGATACGCAGTATTTT	CASSLYASGATDTQYF
TRBV2	TRBJ2-7	-	TRBD1	TGTGCCAGCAGTGGGGACAGGGCTAGCTCACCGGGCTACGAGCAGTACTTC	CASSGDRASSPGYEQYF
TRBV9	TRBJ1-5	-	-	TGTGCTAGCGGTGATGATCAGCCCCAGCATTTT	CASGDDQPQHF
TRBV11-2	TRBJ2-2	-	-	TGTGCCAGCAGCGCGGACCACAGAGTATACACCGGGGAGCTGTTTTTT	CASSADHRVYTGELFF
TRBV9	TRBJ2-3	-	-	TGTGCCAGCAGCGTAGAACCAGGAGGGAGCACAGATACGCAGTATTTT	CASSVEPGGSTDTQYF
TRBV2	TRBJ2-2	once	-	TGTGCCACCTACAAGAACACCGGGGAGCTGTTTTTT	CATYKNTGELFF
TRBV2	TRBJ2-7	-	-	TGTGCCAGCAGTTACACTAGGGAGCAGTACTTC	CASSYTREQYF
TRBV4-1	TRBJ2-5	-	TRBD2	TGCGCCAGCAGCCAAGAACTAGCGGGAGTGCGGGAGACCCAGTACTTC	CASSQELAGVRETQYF
TRBV11-1	TRBJ2-6	-	-	TGTGCCAGCAGCCTTGGACCGGGCTCTGGGGCCAACGTCCTGACTTTC	CASSLGPGSGANVLTF
TRBV5-5	TRBJ1-1	few	-	TGTGCCAGCAGCTGGGGACTGGGCACTGAAGCTTTCTTT	CASSWGLGTEAFF
TRBV28	TRBJ2-5	-	-	TGTGCCAGCAGTTTGCCCGGCCCGGAGCAGTACTTC	CASSLPGPEQYF
TRBV2	TRBJ1-1	once	-	TGTGCCAGCAGTGATTGGCAGGGGATCCTCACTAGGGACACTGAAGCTTTCTTT	CASSDWQGILTRDTEAFF
TRBV7-9	TRBJ1-1	-	-	TGTGCCAGCAGCTTCCTCGATACAGGGCCCACTGAAGCTTTCTTT	CASSFLDTGPTEAFF
TRBV27	TRBJ2-3	-	-	TGTGCCAGCAGTTCCTCCGGGACCTTTTACGATACGCAGTATTTT	CASSSSGTFYDTQYF
TRBV30	TRBJ1-4	-	-	TGTGCCTGGAGTGAGCCCCTTTATCGCACTAATGAAAAACTGTTTTTT	CAWSEPLYRTNEKLFF